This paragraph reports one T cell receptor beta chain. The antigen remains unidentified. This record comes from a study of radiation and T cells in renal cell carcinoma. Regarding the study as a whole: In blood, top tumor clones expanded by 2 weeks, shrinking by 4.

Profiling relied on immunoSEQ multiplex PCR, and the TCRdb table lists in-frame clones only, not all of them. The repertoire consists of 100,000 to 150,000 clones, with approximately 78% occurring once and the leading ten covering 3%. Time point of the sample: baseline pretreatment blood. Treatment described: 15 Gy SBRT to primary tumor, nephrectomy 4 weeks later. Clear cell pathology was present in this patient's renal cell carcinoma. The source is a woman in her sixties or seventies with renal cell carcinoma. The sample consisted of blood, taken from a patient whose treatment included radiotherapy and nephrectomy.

The CDR3 sequence is CASSGFGRSQYF. Here the CDR3 DNA reads TGTGCCAGCAGTGGGTTTGGGCGTTCGCAGTATTTT. This chain uses TRBV2 with TRBJ2-3; D is unresolved. Germline V gene sequence: CDR1 SNHLY, CDR2 FYNNEI. V lost 4 bases, J lost 10 bases, and 12 bases lay in between. This CDR3 is 12 amino acids long.